Listed here are 23 T cell receptor beta chains from one sample, sequenced in a study of T cell repertoires in ileal Crohn's disease. TCRdb keeps only in-frame clones here, not all; method: immunoSEQ multiplex PCR. Here the sample spans about 30,000 clones, about 81% being singletons. Sequencing was done on a sample of ileal tissue. These receptors were obtained from an adult with Crohn's disease.

The V call is TRBV25-1, the J call TRBJ1-5; D gene unclear. V was clipped by 5 bases and J by 6 bases, with 8 bases between them. The CDR3 extends over 12 amino acids. Per the germline V gene, CDR1 is MGHDK and CDR2 is SYGVNS. This CDR3 is CASSRIAQPQHF. In DNA form, the CDR3 reads TGTGCCAGCAGTAGGATAGCTCAGCCCCAGCATTTT.

The chain links TRBV9 to TRBJ1-4; 8 nucleotides line up with TRBD1. With 3 bases clipped from V and 7 bases from J, the junction kept 5 bases outside the gene matches. The CDR3 extends over 14 amino acids. Germline V lookup: CDR1 SGDLS, CDR2 YYNGEE. The CDR3 reads CASSAHTGGEKLFF. CDR3 DNA: TGTGCCAGCAGCGCGCACACAGGGGGTGAAAAACTGTTTTTT.

The chain carries TRBV15 and TRBJ1-5; D call uncertain. CDR3 length: 14 amino acids. V was cut by 1 base and J by 5 bases, with 9 bases left in between. Germline V gene sequence: CDR1 LNHNV, CDR2 YYDKDF (reference sequence). CDR3 region: CATSRVFSDQPQHF. For the CDR3, the DNA is TGTGCCACCAGCAGAGTGTTTTCTGATCAGCCCCAGCATTTT.

This chain uses TRBV7-8 with TRBJ1-2, with 7 bases matching TRBD1. From germline, CDR1 is SGHVS and CDR2 FQNEAQ. The ends lost 5 bases at V and 3 bases at J; junction bases unmatched: 12. CDR3 size: 16 residues. The CDR3 loop is CASSRGGQKTDYGYTF. CDR3 sequence (DNA): TGTGCCAGCAGCCGAGGGGGACAGAAGACCGACTATGGCTACACCTTC.

V is TRBV6-1 and J is TRBJ1-2; weak D call: TRBD1 (6 bases). Germline CDR1 reads MNHNS; CDR2 reads SASEGT. This CDR3 is 14 amino acids long. Trimming left V 6 bases short and J 1 base short, with 12 bases between. CDR3 bases: TGTGCCAGCAGAACCGCAGGGGATAACTATGGCTACACCTTC. Amino acid sequence: CASRTAGDNYGYTF.

The chain combines TRBV7-3 with TRBJ2-1, with TRBD2 matching 10 bases. The ends lost 6 bases at V and 0 bases at J; junction bases unmatched: 14. The CDR3 totals 19 residues. Germline loops: CDR1 SGHTA, CDR2 FQGTGA. DNA of the CDR3: TGTGCCAGCAGTCTAGGGCCTAGCGGGGGCCCACACTCCTACAATGAGCAGTTCTTC. This encodes CASSLGPSGGPHSYNEQFF.

The V and J genes are TRBV6-6 and TRBJ1-1, with D perhaps matching TRBD1 (6 bases). This CDR3 has 13 amino acids. V lost 11 bases and J lost 0, with 13 bases in between. Germline V gene data show CDR1 as MNHNY and CDR2 as SVGAGI (reference sequence). This chain's CDR3 is CAATRGLNTEAFF. In DNA form, the CDR3 reads TGTGCCGCCACCAGGGGATTGAACACTGAAGCTTTCTTT.

The chain has TRBV5-4 and TRBJ2-2; TRBD1 aligns across 8 bases. Germline V gene lookup returns CDR1 SGHNT and CDR2 YYREEE (reference sequence). V trimming: 5 bases; J trimming: 4 bases; junction bases outside the gene matches: 4. The length of the CDR3 is 14 residues. Here the CDR3 DNA reads TGTGCCAGCAGGCGGGACAGGCGCACCGGGGAGCTGTTTTTT. Translation gives CASRRDRRTGELFF. The full variable domain, its missing parts supplied by reference TRBV5-4 and TRBJ2-2, is ETGVTQSPTHLIKTRGQQVTLRCSSQSGHNTVSWYQQALGQGPQFIFQYYREEENGRGNFPPRFSGLQFPNYSSELNVNALELDDSALYLCASRRDRRTGELFFGEGSRLTVL.

The rearrangement links TRBV5-1 to TRBJ2-5; a weak D match, TRBD1 (6 bases). The J call is doubtful: the DNA matches TRBJ2-7 better. The CDR3 covers 15 residues. Germline V CDR1 and CDR2: SGHRS, YFSETQ. CDR3 amino acids: CASSTYRAPTYEQYF. DNA for the CDR3: TGCGCCAGCAGCACCTACAGGGCACCGACCTACGAGCAGTACTTC.

This rearrangement joins TRBV7-9 to TRBJ1-2, with TRBD1 as a possible D gene (6 bases). V was shortened by 4 bases and J by 8 bases, with 11 bases between the two germline ends. The CDR3 runs 12 residues. Germline loops: CDR1 SEHNR, CDR2 FQNEAQ (reference sequence). CDR3 protein: CASSYNRDGYTF. The CDR3, as DNA: TGTGCCAGCAGCTACAACAGGGACGGCTACACCTTC.

This clone occurred a few times. V usage is TRBV5-6 and J usage is TRBJ1-1, with 9 bases matching TRBD1. CDR1 and CDR2 from the germline V gene are SGHDT and YYEEEE. The CDR3 has 13 amino acids. Germline trimming cut 5 bases from V and 9 bases from J; bases unmatched to any gene: 8. CDR3: CASSPDRGWKAFF. The CDR3 region has the DNA TGTGCCAGCAGTCCTGACAGGGGGTGGAAAGCTTTCTTT.

V usage is TRBV7-6 and J usage is TRBJ2-7; TRBD2 matches at 9 bases. The junction had 12 bases not matched to a gene; V was cut back by 5 bases and J by 4 bases. Germline CDR1 reads SGHVS; CDR2 reads FNYEAQ. The CDR3 sequence is 16 residues long. In DNA form, the CDR3 reads TGTGCCAGCAGCCGACGGGTAGCGGGGGATCAGTACGAGCAGTACTTC. Translated, it gives CASSRRVAGDQYEQYF.

The chain carries TRBV7-2 and TRBJ2-1, with D unresolved. The CDR3 contains 13 residues. V gave up 1 base and J gave up 9 bases, with 10 bases separating them. CDR1 is SGHTA and CDR2 is FQGNSA in the germline V gene. The chain's CDR3 is CASSLGAAGEQFF. The DNA for the CDR3 is TGTGCCAGCAGCTTAGGAGCCGCCGGTGAGCAGTTCTTC.

J is TRBJ1-2 and V is TRBV5-1; a possible D gene is TRBD1 (6 bases). The V end was cut by 4 bases, the J end by 6 bases, with 10 bases between. Germline lookup yields CDR1 SGHRS and CDR2 YFSETQ. This CDR3 contains 12 residues. This chain's CDR3 is CASSTDRDGYTF. CDR3 in DNA: TGCGCCAGCAGCACGGACAGAGATGGCTACACCTTC.

This chain links TRBV7-2 with TRBJ2-1, with 8 bases that match TRBD1. The CDR3 covers 15 residues. With V trimmed by 5 bases and J by 11 bases, 14 bases remained unmatched. The germline V gene has CDR1 SGHTA and CDR2 FQGNSA. The CDR3 here is CASSPDRGRVMKQFF. The CDR3 nucleotides are TGTGCCAGCAGCCCCGACAGGGGCCGCGTCATGAAGCAGTTCTTC.

The gene calls are TRBV7-2 and TRBJ1-1; D is perhaps TRBD1 (5 bases). Germline V gives CDR1 SGHTA, CDR2 FQGNSA. This CDR3 is built from 15 residues. The V end lost 0 bases, the J end lost 8 bases, and 16 bases lay between the germline ends. CDR3 loop: CASSLAQGGEPEAFF. In nucleotides, the CDR3 is TGTGCCAGCAGCTTAGCGCAGGGAGGCGAGCCCGAAGCTTTCTTT.

The rearrangement joins TRBV29-1 to TRBJ1-1; D perhaps matches TRBD1 (5 bases). The CDR3 runs 10 residues. V lost 6 bases and J lost 3, with 5 bases in between. CDR1 and CDR2 from the germline V gene are SQVTM and ANQGSEA. CDR3 amino acids: CSVRDTEAFF. CDR3 coding DNA: TGCAGCGTCAGGGACACTGAAGCTTTCTTT. Full variable domain (rest looked up from reference TRBV29-1 and TRBJ1-1): SAVISQKPSRDICQRGTSLTIQCQVDSQVTMMFWYRQQPGQSLTLIATANQGSEATYESGFVIDKFPISRPNLTFSTLTVSNMSPEDSSIYLCSVRDTEAFFGQGTRLTVV.

The V and J genes are TRBV27 and TRBJ2-5, with D perhaps TRBD1 (5 bases). CDR1 and CDR2 from the germline V gene are MNHEY and SMNVEV (reference sequence). Trimming took 7 bases from V and 0 from J, leaving 27 bases between them. The CDR3 covers 19 residues. The CDR3 is CASTLPGAGFPIDQETQYF. The DNA of the CDR3 is TGTGCCAGCACCCTCCCTGGGGCAGGGTTTCCTATAGACCAAGAGACCCAGTACTTC.

This rearrangement joins TRBV30 to TRBJ2-5; unclear D gene. CDR3 length: 12 amino acids. Trimming stripped 1 base from V and 5 bases from J, with 8 bases between. CDR1 and CDR2 from the germline V gene are GTSNPN and SVGIG (reference sequence). CDR3 in DNA: TGTGCCTGGAGTGAGAACCGGGAGACCCAGTACTTC. Its protein is CAWSENRETQYF.

This chain connects TRBV27 to TRBJ2-7; TRBD1 matches at 10 bases. Germline V gene sequence: CDR1 MNHEY, CDR2 SMNVEV (reference sequence). V was pared by 6 bases and J by 4 bases, with 6 bases of the junction left unmatched. This CDR3 is 14 amino acids long. This chain's CDR3 is CASRDDRGRYEQYF. The DNA of the CDR3 is TGTGCCAGCAGAGATGACAGGGGGCGGTACGAGCAGTACTTC.

This rearrangement joins TRBV5-6 to TRBJ2-4; perhaps TRBD2 as D (7 bases). The V gene's germline CDR1 is SGHDT and CDR2 YYEEEE. V gave up 6 bases and J gave up 7 bases, with 17 bases separating them. This CDR3 is built from 14 residues. Here the CDR3 reads CASTLGGVRNIQYF. The CDR3 DNA reads TGTGCCAGCACCCTAGGGGGGGTGCGGAACATTCAGTACTTC.

Worth noting for this clone: Distinct nucleotide sequences in the sample also encode this CDR3. The chain links TRBV5-1 to TRBJ1-2, with 9 bases fitting TRBD1. V trimming: 4 bases; J trimming: 1 base; junction bases outside the gene matches: 2. The germline V gene has CDR1 SGHRS and CDR2 YFSETQ. The CDR3 consists of 14 residues. The CDR3 is CASSLGQGNYGYTF. CDR3 nucleotide sequence: TGCGCCAGCAGCCTGGGACAGGGTAACTATGGCTACACCTTC.

J is TRBJ1-2 and V is TRBV10-2, with TRBD1 identical over 10 bases. Germline trimming cut 7 bases from V and 10 bases from J; bases unmatched to any gene: 6. Germline V gene sequence: CDR1 WSHSY, CDR2 SAAADI. CDR3 length: 12 residues. The CDR3: CASTSGQGHYTF. The DNA for the CDR3 is TGCGCCAGCACCTCGGGACAGGGGCACTACACCTTC.